This TCR beta chain was recorded in a study of blood T cell repertoires in COVID-19. Study-wide context: The samples span acute and convalescent COVID-19 from the United States, Italy and Spain. Sources were T cells, B-cell-depleted T cells, or PBMCs; the material itself was cDNA or gDNA.

Under the authors' procedure: Amplification of reference gene primers was used by the study to estimate nucleated cell counts. Only in-frame clones appear in the TCRdb table, and some are missing; sequencing was by immunoSEQ multiplex PCR. V and J calls and clone size follow that table, whereas D and trimming were derived from the DNA. In the table there are 150,000 to 200,000 clones, 70% to 90% of which are singletons. Per the germline V gene, CDR1 is LNHDA and CDR2 is SQIVND (reference sequence). CDR3 length: 15 residues. Trimming shortened V by 3 bases and J by 5 bases, and 16 bases separated the two germline ends.

Sequences were obtained from peripheral blood. The chain has TRBV19 and TRBJ2-5; D might be TRBD1 (5 bases). This sequence originates from a man in his forties with active or convalescent COVID-19. The CDR3 region is CASSIGGAPRETQYF. The CDR3 bases are TGTGCCAGTAGTATCGGTGGGGCTCCGAGGGAGACCCAGTACTTC.